Listed here is a single T cell receptor beta chain. The data originate from a study of control samples from healthy donors and cancer patients. The CDR3 consists of 15 residues. V lost 6 bases to trimming and J lost 3 bases; unmatched junction nucleotides: 5. CDR1 and CDR2 (germline): SNHLY, FYNNEI. This table comes from immunoSEQ multiplex PCR, and its TCRdb copy is limited to in-frame clones, with some not included. The table lists around 59,000 clones, 92% of them singletons. This TCR was sampled from a man aged 35 to 55 with colorectal cancer. The V and J genes are TRBV2 and TRBJ1-6; 7 bases line up with TRBD1. Material for sequencing was PBMCs. The CDR3 DNA reads as TGTGCCAGCAGAAGCCGGGACAGCTATAATTCACCCCTCCACTTT. Translating gives CASRSRDSYNSPLHF.